The 13 T cell receptor beta chains in this list originate from one sample, sequenced in a study of blood T cell repertoires in COVID-19. Sequenced by immunoSEQ multiplex PCR; TCRdb stores in-frame clones only, minus some. The sample includes 55,000 to 65,000 clones, roughly 74% of them seen just once. Sequenced sample: peripheral blood. The receptors derive from a human donor in a cohort sampled during active COVID-19.

The chain recombines TRBV4-1 with TRBJ2-5; weak D call: TRBD1 (5 bases). CDR3 size: 17 residues. Germline CDR1 and CDR2: MGHRA and YSYEKL. The ends were cut back, 2 bases at V and 1 base at J, with 17 bases in the middle. CDR3 bases: TGCGCCAGCAGCCAACGGCTTCTAGGGGTGGGCCAAGAGACCCAGTACTTC. Translated, it gives CASSQRLLGVGQETQYF.

The rearrangement links TRBV5-1 to TRBJ2-3; TRBD1 matches at 11 bases. Germline V gene lookup returns CDR1 SGHRS and CDR2 YFSETQ. The CDR3 is made up of 15 amino acids. Germline trimming cut 4 bases from V and 5 bases from J; bases unmatched to any gene: 6. CDR3 sequence: CASSHGTGGEDTQYF. The DNA for the CDR3 is TGCGCCAGCAGCCATGGGACAGGGGGGGAAGATACGCAGTATTTT.

CDR3 sequence reads: CASSSGLDNEQFF. CDR3 nucleotides: TGTGCCAGCAGCTCTGGACTCGACAATGAGCAGTTCTTC. The chain employs TRBV7-7 and TRBJ2-1; a possible D gene is TRBD2 (5 bases). Germline V gene data show CDR1 as SSHAT and CDR2 as FNYEAQ (reference sequence). This CDR3 region has 13 residues. Trimming pared 4 bases from V and 5 bases from J, leaving 9 bases between.

This clone rates as medium-sized. This chain connects TRBV18 to TRBJ1-1, with 8 positions matching TRBD1. The trim removed 8 bases at V and 0 bases at J, leaving 2 bases unmatched. Germline CDR1 and CDR2: KGHSH and LQKENI. The CDR3 is 13 residues long. The CDR3: CASGTGMNTEAFF. Written as DNA, the CDR3 is TGTGCCAGCGGGACAGGAATGAACACTGAAGCTTTCTTT.

The V call is TRBV18, the J call TRBJ1-6, with D tentatively TRBD1 (6 bases). V gave up 3 bases and J gave up 6 bases, with 12 bases separating them. This CDR3 contains 15 residues. Germline CDR1 KGHSH, CDR2 LQKENI. The CDR3 DNA reads as TGTGCCAGCTCACCGGGACGACAGGCTAATTCACCCCTCCACTTT. Translation: CASSPGRQANSPLHF.

The rearrangement uses TRBV5-6 and TRBJ2-7, with D possibly TRBD2 on 7 matching bases. Trimming removed 4 bases at V and 5 bases at J, with 19 bases between. Germline-derived CDR1 and CDR2 are SGHDT and YYEEEE. The CDR3 runs 15 residues. CDR3 sequence (DNA): TGTGCCAGCAGCCGGAGGGACTATACAGGGAACGAGCAGTACTTC. Translating gives CASSRRDYTGNEQYF.

At least ten counts were recorded for this clone. V usage is TRBV5-1 and J usage is TRBJ2-2, with 7 bases that match TRBD1. CDR3 size: 15 residues. Germline V gives CDR1 SGHRS, CDR2 YFSETQ. V dropped 4 bases and J dropped 1; count of bases not matched to a gene: 4. The DNA for the CDR3 is TGCGCCAGCAGCGCCTCAGGGGGGAACACCGGGGAGCTGTTTTTT. Protein sequence: CASSASGGNTGELFF.

V is TRBV5-6 and J is TRBJ1-1; 10 positions match TRBD1. The J segment lost 4 bases and the V segment lost 2 bases, leaving 17 bases of the junction unmatched. The CDR3 is made up of 19 amino acids. CDR1 and CDR2 (germline): SGHDT, YYEEEE. The CDR3, as DNA: TGTGCCAGCAGCTTTGACGCCGGGACAGGGGCCGCTTCGGGCACTGAAGCTTTCTTT. This sequence encodes CASSFDAGTGAASGTEAFF.

Here the CDR3 reads CASTEQVAKNIQYF. The CDR3 bases are TGTGCCAGCACCGAACAGGTAGCCAAAAACATTCAGTACTTC. The gene calls are TRBV6-5 and TRBJ2-4, with D maybe TRBD1 (5 bases). The CDR3 is 14 residues long. Germline V CDR1 and CDR2: MNHEY, SVGAGI. V was cut by 7 bases and J by 0 bases, with 10 bases left in between.

This clone was recorded only once. V usage is TRBV11-2 and J usage is TRBJ2-1; 8 bases agree with TRBD1. The CDR3 loop spans 16 amino acids. The junction had 15 bases not matched to a gene; V was cut back by 7 bases and J by 7 bases. CDR1 and CDR2 (germline): SGHAT, FQNNGV. The CDR3 nucleotides read TGTGCCAGCACGCTCGCGGTAGCAGGGGGCCTGAATGAGCAGTTCTTC. Encoded protein: CASTLAVAGGLNEQFF.

The rearrangement uses TRBV7-9 and TRBJ1-1; TRBD1 agrees at 7 bases. Germline CDR1 reads SEHNR; CDR2 reads FQNEAQ (reference sequence). This CDR3 spans 18 amino acids. Trimming took 6 bases from V and 2 from J; bases not matched to a gene: 18. The CDR3 DNA is TGTGCCAGCAGACCGGCCACTTGGGACAGCCGCCCTAACACTGAAGCTTTCTTT. Its translation is CASRPATWDSRPNTEAFF. The full variable domain, with the rest looked up from reference TRBV7-9 and TRBJ1-1, is DTGVSQNPRHKITKRGQNVTFRCDPISEHNRLYWYRQTLGQGPEFLTYFQNEAQLEKSRLLSDRFSAERPKGSFSTLEIQRTEQGDSAMYLCASRPATWDSRPNTEAFFGQGTRLTVV.

The rearrangement links TRBV5-3 to TRBJ2-1, with TRBD2 matching over 7 bases. TRBV5-3 is labeled an ORF, and its function is uncertain. The V gene end was trimmed by 3 bases and the J gene end by 7 bases; junction bases not matched to a gene: 19. The CDR3 contains 18 residues. CDR3 DNA: TGTGCCAGAAGCTCAGGCGGTATCGGGAGGCTCTTTCCGAATGAGCAGTTCTTC. It yields the protein CARSSGGIGRLFPNEQFF.

This clone appeared a single time. J is TRBJ1-1 and V is TRBV10-3; weak D call: TRBD1 (5 bases). Germline lookup yields CDR1 ENHRY and CDR2 SYGVKD. The V end lost 6 bases, the J end lost 8 bases, and 16 bases lay between the germline ends. The CDR3 loop spans 13 amino acids. The CDR3 loop is CAIRLTASEEAFF. CDR3 nucleotide sequence: TGTGCCATCAGGTTGACAGCTAGCGAGGAAGCTTTCTTT.